Below, 8 T cell receptor beta chains from the same sample are listed, as sequenced in a study of T cells in Graves' hyperthyroidism and ophthalmopathy. What was amplified from RNA transcripts were TCR beta CDR3 regions. Carried out on the TCR CDR3, a first-round RT-PCR used the HTBI primer set. TCRdb reprocessed the multiplex PCR reads via MiXCR and lists one record per CDR3 protein. This sample has 300,000 to 350,000 distinct CDR3 sequences, with around 17% found just once. What was sequenced was blood. The receptors shown here come from a man younger than 45 with Graves' hyperthyroidism.

This clonotype was seen ten or more times. The chain combines TRBV2 with TRBJ1-1; 7 bases line up with TRBD1. This CDR3 spans 15 amino acids. Germline V gives CDR1 SNHLY, CDR2 FYNNEI. Trimming took 7 bases from V and 8 from J; bases not matched to a gene: 16. In DNA form, the CDR3 reads TGTGCCAGCACCGATGAGAATTCGGGACAGCGAGAAGCTTTCTTT. It specifies CASTDENSGQREAFF.

Ten or more counts support this clonotype. The chain recombines TRBV7-8 with TRBJ1-5; no definite D call. Germline CDR1 and CDR2: SGHVS and FQNEAQ. V dropped 1 base and J dropped 3 bases, with 13 bases sitting between them. CDR3 length: 16 residues. The CDR3 loop is CASSLEIGQANQPQHF. In DNA form, the CDR3 reads TGTGCCAGCAGCTTAGAAATTGGGCAGGCCAATCAGCCCCAGCATTTT.

This clonotype came up many times. The J gene is TRBJ2-5, the V gene TRBV7-9; D might be TRBD1 (5 bases). V shed 1 base and J shed 6 bases, with 15 bases lying between them. The CDR3 is 15 amino acids. Germline CDR1 reads SEHNR; CDR2 reads FQNEAQ (reference sequence). The CDR3 is CASSLESSGLKTQYF. DNA of the CDR3: TGTGCCAGCAGCTTAGAGTCGTCAGGGTTGAAGACCCAGTACTTC.

Ten or more counts support this clonotype. This chain uses TRBV2 with TRBJ2-2; D is undetermined. The CDR3 has 14 residues. V was pared by 7 bases and J by 5 bases, with 14 bases between. Germline V lookup: CDR1 SNHLY, CDR2 FYNNEI. CDR3 protein: CASNIRFGTGELFF. CDR3 DNA: TGTGCCAGCAACATTAGGTTCGGGACCGGGGAGCTGTTTTTT.

This clonotype was found once. The chain employs TRBV3-1 and TRBJ2-1; 14 positions match TRBD2. With V trimmed by 3 bases and J by 9 bases, 7 bases remained unmatched. Germline CDR1 and CDR2: LGHDT and YNNKEL (reference sequence). The CDR3 consists of 16 residues. In nucleotides, the CDR3 is TGTGCCAGCAGCCAGCCGGGACTAGCGGGAGTCGGTGAGCAGTTCTTC. As protein: CASSQPGLAGVGEQFF.

This clonotype was detected ten times or more. The rearrangement links TRBV6-1 to TRBJ2-3; 11 nucleotides agree with TRBD2. The germline gives CDR1 MNHNS, CDR2 SASEGT. With 8 bases clipped from V and 5 bases from J, the junction kept 9 bases outside the gene matches. The CDR3 is made up of 15 amino acids. CDR3 region: CASLGLAEALDTQYF. The CDR3 DNA sequence: TGTGCCAGCCTGGGACTAGCGGAGGCACTAGATACGCAGTATTTT.

This clonotype was observed many times. CDR3 DNA sequence: TGTGCCATCAATGATTCGGGGAAAACTGAAGCTTTCTTT. It is translated as CAINDSGKTEAFF. The chain joins TRBV10-3 to TRBJ1-1; the D is unclear. The CDR3 has 13 residues. V lost 7 bases and J 5 bases, leaving 14 bases between the germline ends. Germline CDR1 is ENHRY and CDR2 is SYGVKD.

This clonotype was counted ten times or more. This sequence joins TRBV7-9 and TRBJ2-7; 9 positions match TRBD2. Losses at the gene ends were 0 bases for V and 0 bases for J; bases not matched to a gene: 15. CDR1 is SEHNR and CDR2 is FQNEAQ in the germline V gene (reference sequence). The CDR3 runs to 20 residues. The CDR3 spells CASSLALIDFLAGRSYEQYF. The CDR3 DNA reads as TGTGCCAGCAGCTTAGCGCTAATTGACTTCCTAGCGGGACGCTCCTACGAGCAGTACTTC.